This section outlines one T cell receptor (beta chain) sequence together with its context. Naive CD8 populations comprised CD45RO-negative cells positively selected for CCR7, excluding terminally differentiated effector memory CD45RA+ cells. The assay was immunoSEQ multiplex PCR, and TCRdb's table has in-frame clones only and misses some. The sample lists roughly 2,000,000 clones; approximately 94% were seen once. This entry is derived from a study of shared clonotypes between healthy human individuals. Study-level background: Researchers assigned three CD4 naive, three CD4 memory, two CD8 naive and one CD8 memory plate to each donor.

The CDR3 extends over 15 amino acids. V was cut by 3 bases and J by 0 bases, with 10 bases left in between. From germline, CDR1 is SGHDT and CDR2 YYEEEE. J is TRBJ2-1 and V is TRBV5-6; D not resolved. The sequence was collected from a man between 18 and 29 years old in good health. Sequencing was performed on naive CD8+ T cells sorted from blood. CDR3 sequence (DNA): TGTGCCAGCAGCTACCCGCTTAGCTCCTACAATGAGCAGTTCTTC. Translation: CASSYPLSSYNEQFF.